This T cell receptor beta chain derives from a study of STAT3 mutations in large granular lymphocyte leukemia (dated by TCRdb to the late 2010s). In terms of the full investigation: Roughly half of the T-LGLL patients who were sequenced longitudinally carried canonical activating STAT3 mutations. Serial deep sequencing of TCRbeta CDR3 and STAT3 was performed in patients with T-cell large granular lymphocyte leukemia to reconstruct clonal hierarchy and dynamics. Two patients with natural killer LGL leukemia were also sequenced longitudinally as controls within the study. From an initial cohort of about 200 LGL patients, approximately 18 representative T-LGLL cases were selected for longitudinal TCRbeta and STAT3 sequencing. Patients were sequenced at 3 to 5 time points on average, with the number of samplings per patient ranging from 2 to 8. Over half of the T-LGLL patients were given one or more immunosuppressive therapy regimens, and more than 30% of those treated had a hematologic response.

The paper's findings and limits, for the study overall: Persisting codominant clonotypes in some patients meant a small but highly pathogenic clone may have been missed. At least one immunodominant TCRbeta clonotype was identified in every T-LGLL patient, and multiple immunodominant subclonotypes were identified in about half of the T-LGLL patients. Because no samples were available when a clone first appeared, clonal expansion had to be inferred from samplings taken at other points. TCR clonotype switching after therapy was observed in 6 of 18 patients, and all newly emerging clones were found to be STAT3 wild type. Several patients had a dominant TCR clone burden greater than the STAT3 mutant burden, which suggests that the STAT3 mutation arose secondarily within a clone that had already expanded. The linking of therapy response to changes in TCR clonal burden was complicated by variable intervals between samplings and differing treatment regimens.

An Illumina MiSeq was used to sequence the TCRbeta libraries, yielding an average of about 40,773 productive templates per sample. Using multiplex PCR amplification, the immunoSEQ assay generated the TCRbeta CDR3 libraries. Per the original workflow: Following a previously defined approach, repertoire diversity was calculated, and values close to 0 point to extremely monoclonal samples. The clones in this table, taken by TCRdb from immuneACCESS, are in-frame only. Not every clone is retained; where verified, under half of the shortfall comes from an unresolved V gene, and the cause of the rest is unknown. V and J calls and clone size are as listed in that table; D and trimming were resolved from the DNA. This sample gives about 42,000 clones in total; about 81% of them show up just once. The ten largest clonotypes hold roughly 0.42% of the sample. Relative to germline, V is missing 0 bases and J is missing 7 bases, with 2 bases of the junction outside any gene match. For CDR1 and CDR2, the germline V gene (reference sequence) lists MNHNY and SVGAGI. Including cysteine and phenylalanine, the CDR3 has 15 amino acids. Of the read, only the CDR3 DNA is kept; its 45 bases are in frame from base 1.

DNA was extracted from blood mononuclear cells, and the same DNA was used for both TCR and STAT3 sequencing. For this clone: Its antigen target is currently unknown. Qualities for individual bases were not recorded, and no much larger clone is one base off.

Rearrangement joined TRBV6-6 to TRBJ1-6, and 8 junction bases match TRBD1. The source is a human donor with T large granular lymphocyte leukemia. Some clones in this sample may be carry-over from other donors' samples. Sequenced sample: PBMCs. The CDR3 reads CASSYSTGANSPLHF. The nucleotide sequence is TGTGCCAGCAGTTACTCGACAGGGGCCAATTCACCCCTCCACTTT.